The rows below give T cell receptor beta chains drawn from one sample of a study of siplizumab effects on memory and regulatory T cells. Sequenced by immunoSEQ multiplex PCR; TCRdb stores in-frame clones only, minus some. The sample includes around 100,000 clones, about 93% of them seen just once. The material sequenced was non-Treg CD4+ T cells sorted from blood. Every receptor here comes from a human donor in good health. Both conserved end residues are part of each CDR3. A D gene is named only where the DNA matches it firmly. Clone size is shown for a subset of rows, as once, few, many or a class of expanded clone.

>NA|TRBD2|TRBV5-1|TRBJ2-3
TGCGCCAGCAGCTTGGCTAGCGGGAGGGTTGGTACGCAGTATTTT
CASSLASGRVGTQYF
>NA|NA|TRBV7-2|TRBJ2-7
TGTGCCAGCAGCTTAGTGGGGGCCCGCTACGAGCAGTACTTC
CASSLVGARYEQYF
>once|NA|TRBV12-5|TRBJ2-1
TGTGCTAGTGGTTGGGGCGAGTGGGGTGAGCAGTTCTTC
CASGWGEWGEQFF
>NA|NA|TRBV6-6|TRBJ2-7
TGTGCCAGCCGAGGTCCCGAGAGCCACGAGCAGTACTTC
CASRGPESHEQYF
>NA|NA|TRBV7-2|TRBJ2-3
TGTGCCAGCAGTTTAAGGCCTAGATGGGACAGCACAGATACGCAGTATTTT
CASSLRPRWDSTDTQYF
>NA|NA|TRBV14|TRBJ2-2
TGTGCCAGCAGCCAAGTAGACACCGGGGAGCTGTTTTTT
CASSQVDTGELFF
>once|NA|TRBV19|TRBJ1-2
TGTGCCAGTAGTATATATGGCAGTGTATACTATGGCTACACCTTC
CASSIYGSVYYGYTF
>few|NA|TRBV6-5|TRBJ1-1
TGTGCCAGCAGTCCCCGCGGACGGGCCACTGAAGCTTTCTTT
CASSPRGRATEAFF
>once|TRBD2|TRBV9|TRBJ2-7
TGTGCCAGTGGGAGCGGGGGGGCCTACGAGCAGTACTTC
CASGSGGAYEQYF
>NA|NA|TRBV11-3|TRBJ2-1
TGTGCCAGCAGCTTAGAGGCTAGTCATGAGCAGTTCTTC
CASSLEASHEQFF
>NA|NA|TRBV18|TRBJ1-2
TGTGCCAGCTCACGCCAACAGGGCCATGCTAACTATGGCTACACCTTC
CASSRQQGHANYGYTF
>NA|NA|TRBV19|TRBJ2-1
TGTGCCGTCTCAACTCAAAGGATCGTCGATGAGCAGTTCTTC
CAVSTQRIVDEQFF
>NA|TRBD1|TRBV29-1|TRBJ1-2
TGCAGCGGGGACAGGGGAGACTATGGCTACACCTTC
CSGDRGDYGYTF
>NA|NA|TRBV30|TRBJ1-1
TGTGCCTGGAGTGTACTGGGGGGCAACACTGAAGCTTTCTTT
CAWSVLGGNTEAFF
>NA|NA|TRBV4-1|TRBJ2-7
TGCGCCAGCAGCCAAGATATAATATTTACAGGGCTTTTCTACGAGCAGTACTTC
CASSQDIIFTGLFYEQYF
>NA|NA|TRBV4-2|TRBJ2-5
TGTGCCAGCAGCCAAGTAGCACAGGGAGGTCCGACAGGAGAGACCCAGTACTTC
CASSQVAQGGPTGETQYF
>NA|NA|TRBV6-4|TRBJ1-1
TGTGCCAGCAGTGTCGACCTTGGAGGTGAAGCTTTCTTT
CASSVDLGGEAFF
>NA|NA|TRBV5-1|TRBJ2-2
TGCGCCAGCAGCTCTCTGACATCGACCGGGGAGCTGTTTTTT
CASSSLTSTGELFF
>NA|NA|TRBV5-4|TRBJ2-7
TGTGCCAGCAGCTTGGCTGGGGCCTCCGAGCAGTACTTC
CASSLAGASEQYF
>NA|NA|TRBV27|TRBJ2-2
TGTGCCAGCAGTTCCCAGGGAGCCGGGGAGCTGTTTTTT
CASSSQGAGELFF
>NA|TRBD2|TRBV7-2|TRBJ2-3
TGTGCCAGCAGCCGCCGGGACTACACAGATACGCAGTATTTT
CASSRRDYTDTQYF
>NA|NA|TRBV7-8|TRBJ2-3
TGTGCCAGCAGCTTTCGAGGTTCTGGAGATACGCAGTATTTT
CASSFRGSGDTQYF
>NA|TRBD1|TRBV6-5|TRBJ1-3
TGTGCCAGCGGACAGGGGGTTTCTGGAAACACCATATATTTT
CASGQGVSGNTIYF
>NA|TRBD2|TRBV27|TRBJ2-7
TGTGCCAGCAGTCCCCGGGGGGGGCCCTACGAGCAGTACTTC
CASSPRGGPYEQYF
>NA|TRBD2|TRBV7-2|TRBJ2-1
TGTGCCAGCAGCTTAGGTACTAGCGCCTCGCTTTGGTTCTTC
CASSLGTSASLWFF
>NA|NA|TRBV7-6|TRBJ1-6
TGTGCCAGCAGTCTCTCGGGGGGAAGTAATTCACCCCTCCACTTT
CASSLSGGSNSPLHF
>NA|NA|TRBV5-8|TRBJ2-4
TGTGCCAGCAGCTTGGAGGGACTAGCCAAAAACATTCAGTACTTC
CASSLEGLAKNIQYF
>NA|NA|TRBV7-9|TRBJ2-5
TGTGCCAGCAGCTTCGCTAGCGTAGAGACCCAGTACTTC
CASSFASVETQYF
>NA|NA|TRBV9|TRBJ2-1
TGTGCCAGCAGCGTACTCCCGGGGGATGAGCAGTTCTTC
CASSVLPGDEQFF
>NA|NA|TRBV11-3|TRBJ2-2
TGTGCCAGCAGCCTCTATGCCACCGGGGAGCTGTTTTTT
CASSLYATGELFF
>NA|NA|TRBV5-4|TRBJ2-5
TGTGCCAGCAGCTTGGCCGGGTCAGAGACCCAGTACTTC
CASSLAGSETQYF